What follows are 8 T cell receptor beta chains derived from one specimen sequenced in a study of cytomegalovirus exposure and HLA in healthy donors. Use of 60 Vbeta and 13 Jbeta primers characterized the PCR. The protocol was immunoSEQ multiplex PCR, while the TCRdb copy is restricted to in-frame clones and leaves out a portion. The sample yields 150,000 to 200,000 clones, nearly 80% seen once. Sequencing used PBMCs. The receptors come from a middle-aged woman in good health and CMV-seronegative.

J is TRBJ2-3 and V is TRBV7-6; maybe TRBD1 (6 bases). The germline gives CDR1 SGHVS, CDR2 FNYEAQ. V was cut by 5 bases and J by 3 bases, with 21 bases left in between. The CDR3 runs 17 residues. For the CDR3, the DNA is TGTGCCAGCAGCACATCGGGACAATTCTACCGTACAGATACGCAGTATTTT. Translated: CASSTSGQFYRTDTQYF. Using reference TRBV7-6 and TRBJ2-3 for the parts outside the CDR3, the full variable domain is GAGVSQSPRYKVTKRGQDVALRCDPISGHVSLYWYRQALGQGPEFLTYFNYEAQQDKSGLPNDRFSAERPEGSISTLTIQRTEQRDSAMYRCASSTSGQFYRTDTQYFGPGTRLTVL.

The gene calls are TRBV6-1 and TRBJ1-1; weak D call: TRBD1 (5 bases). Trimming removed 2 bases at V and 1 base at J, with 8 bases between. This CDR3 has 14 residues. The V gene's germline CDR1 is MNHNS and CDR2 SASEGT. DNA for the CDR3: TGTGCCAGCAGTGAACTTCAGGGGAACACTGAAGCTTTCTTT. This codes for CASSELQGNTEAFF.

The CDR3 nucleotides read TGTGCCAGCAGCTCAAGGGGATATGGCTACACCTTC. Translating gives CASSSRGYGYTF. The V and J genes are TRBV7-2 and TRBJ1-2; perhaps TRBD1 as D (5 bases). Germline lookup yields CDR1 SGHTA and CDR2 FQGNSA. The CDR3 is 12 amino acids. Trimming pared 4 bases from V and 5 bases from J, leaving 8 bases between.

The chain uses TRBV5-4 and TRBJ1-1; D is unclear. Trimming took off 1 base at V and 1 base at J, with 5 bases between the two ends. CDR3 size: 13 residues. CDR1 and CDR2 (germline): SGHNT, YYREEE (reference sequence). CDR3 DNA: TGTGCCAGCAGCTTGCAACAGAACACTGAAGCTTTCTTT. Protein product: CASSLQQNTEAFF. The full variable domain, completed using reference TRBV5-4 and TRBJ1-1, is ETGVTQSPTHLIKTRGQQVTLRCSSQSGHNTVSWYQQALGQGPQFIFQYYREEENGRGNFPPRFSGLQFPNYSSELNVNALELDDSALYLCASSLQQNTEAFFGQGTRLTVV.

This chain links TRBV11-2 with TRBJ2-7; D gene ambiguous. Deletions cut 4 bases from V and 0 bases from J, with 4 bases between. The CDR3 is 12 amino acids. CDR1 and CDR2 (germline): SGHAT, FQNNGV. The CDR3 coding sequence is TGTGCCAGCAGCTCTAACTCCTACGAGCAGTACTTC. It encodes CASSSNSYEQYF. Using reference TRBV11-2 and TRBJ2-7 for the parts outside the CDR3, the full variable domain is EAGVAQSPRYKIIEKRQSVAFWCNPISGHATLYWYQQILGQGPKLLIQFQNNGVVDDSQLPKDRFSAERLKGVDSTLKIQPAKLEDSAVYLCASSSNSYEQYFGPGTRLTVT.

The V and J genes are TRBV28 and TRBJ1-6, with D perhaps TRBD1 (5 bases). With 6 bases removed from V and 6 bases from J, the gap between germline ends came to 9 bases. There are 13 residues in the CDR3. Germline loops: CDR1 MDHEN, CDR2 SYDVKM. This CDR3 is CASSIDSNSPLHF. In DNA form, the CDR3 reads TGTGCCAGCAGCATCGACAGTAATTCACCCCTCCACTTT.

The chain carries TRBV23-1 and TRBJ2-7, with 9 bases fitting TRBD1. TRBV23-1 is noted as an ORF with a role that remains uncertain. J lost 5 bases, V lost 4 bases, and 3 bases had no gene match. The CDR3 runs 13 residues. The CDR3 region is CASSLRTGDEQYF. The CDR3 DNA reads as TGCGCCAGCAGTCTCAGGACAGGGGACGAGCAGTACTTC.

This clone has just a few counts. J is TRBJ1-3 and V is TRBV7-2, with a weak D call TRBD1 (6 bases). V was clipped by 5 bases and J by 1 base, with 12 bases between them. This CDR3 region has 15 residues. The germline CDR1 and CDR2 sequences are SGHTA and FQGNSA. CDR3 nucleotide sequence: TGTGCCAGCAGCACCACAGGGTCTTCTGGAAACACCATATATTTT. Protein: CASSTTGSSGNTIYF. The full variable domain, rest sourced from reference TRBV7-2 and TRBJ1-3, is GAGVSQSPSNKVTEKGKDVELRCDPISGHTALYWYRQSLGQGLEFLIYFQGNSAPDKSGLPSDRFSAERTGGSVSTLTIQRTQQEDSAVYLCASSTTGSSGNTIYFGEGSWLTVV.